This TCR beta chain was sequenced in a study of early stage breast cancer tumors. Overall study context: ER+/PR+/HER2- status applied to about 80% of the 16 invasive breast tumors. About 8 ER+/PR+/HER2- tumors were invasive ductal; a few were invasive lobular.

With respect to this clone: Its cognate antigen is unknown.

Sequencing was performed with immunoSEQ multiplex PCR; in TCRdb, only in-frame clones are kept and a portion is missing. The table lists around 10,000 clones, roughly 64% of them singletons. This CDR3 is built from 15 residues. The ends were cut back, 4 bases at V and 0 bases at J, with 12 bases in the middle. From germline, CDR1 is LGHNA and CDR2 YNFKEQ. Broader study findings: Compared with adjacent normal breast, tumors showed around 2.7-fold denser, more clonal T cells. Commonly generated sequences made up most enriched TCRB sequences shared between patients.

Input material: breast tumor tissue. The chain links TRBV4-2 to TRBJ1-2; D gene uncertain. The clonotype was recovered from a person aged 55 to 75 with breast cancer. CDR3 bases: TGTGCCAGCAGCCCGAGCGCCCTTACTAACTATGGCTACACCTTC. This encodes CASSPSALTNYGYTF.